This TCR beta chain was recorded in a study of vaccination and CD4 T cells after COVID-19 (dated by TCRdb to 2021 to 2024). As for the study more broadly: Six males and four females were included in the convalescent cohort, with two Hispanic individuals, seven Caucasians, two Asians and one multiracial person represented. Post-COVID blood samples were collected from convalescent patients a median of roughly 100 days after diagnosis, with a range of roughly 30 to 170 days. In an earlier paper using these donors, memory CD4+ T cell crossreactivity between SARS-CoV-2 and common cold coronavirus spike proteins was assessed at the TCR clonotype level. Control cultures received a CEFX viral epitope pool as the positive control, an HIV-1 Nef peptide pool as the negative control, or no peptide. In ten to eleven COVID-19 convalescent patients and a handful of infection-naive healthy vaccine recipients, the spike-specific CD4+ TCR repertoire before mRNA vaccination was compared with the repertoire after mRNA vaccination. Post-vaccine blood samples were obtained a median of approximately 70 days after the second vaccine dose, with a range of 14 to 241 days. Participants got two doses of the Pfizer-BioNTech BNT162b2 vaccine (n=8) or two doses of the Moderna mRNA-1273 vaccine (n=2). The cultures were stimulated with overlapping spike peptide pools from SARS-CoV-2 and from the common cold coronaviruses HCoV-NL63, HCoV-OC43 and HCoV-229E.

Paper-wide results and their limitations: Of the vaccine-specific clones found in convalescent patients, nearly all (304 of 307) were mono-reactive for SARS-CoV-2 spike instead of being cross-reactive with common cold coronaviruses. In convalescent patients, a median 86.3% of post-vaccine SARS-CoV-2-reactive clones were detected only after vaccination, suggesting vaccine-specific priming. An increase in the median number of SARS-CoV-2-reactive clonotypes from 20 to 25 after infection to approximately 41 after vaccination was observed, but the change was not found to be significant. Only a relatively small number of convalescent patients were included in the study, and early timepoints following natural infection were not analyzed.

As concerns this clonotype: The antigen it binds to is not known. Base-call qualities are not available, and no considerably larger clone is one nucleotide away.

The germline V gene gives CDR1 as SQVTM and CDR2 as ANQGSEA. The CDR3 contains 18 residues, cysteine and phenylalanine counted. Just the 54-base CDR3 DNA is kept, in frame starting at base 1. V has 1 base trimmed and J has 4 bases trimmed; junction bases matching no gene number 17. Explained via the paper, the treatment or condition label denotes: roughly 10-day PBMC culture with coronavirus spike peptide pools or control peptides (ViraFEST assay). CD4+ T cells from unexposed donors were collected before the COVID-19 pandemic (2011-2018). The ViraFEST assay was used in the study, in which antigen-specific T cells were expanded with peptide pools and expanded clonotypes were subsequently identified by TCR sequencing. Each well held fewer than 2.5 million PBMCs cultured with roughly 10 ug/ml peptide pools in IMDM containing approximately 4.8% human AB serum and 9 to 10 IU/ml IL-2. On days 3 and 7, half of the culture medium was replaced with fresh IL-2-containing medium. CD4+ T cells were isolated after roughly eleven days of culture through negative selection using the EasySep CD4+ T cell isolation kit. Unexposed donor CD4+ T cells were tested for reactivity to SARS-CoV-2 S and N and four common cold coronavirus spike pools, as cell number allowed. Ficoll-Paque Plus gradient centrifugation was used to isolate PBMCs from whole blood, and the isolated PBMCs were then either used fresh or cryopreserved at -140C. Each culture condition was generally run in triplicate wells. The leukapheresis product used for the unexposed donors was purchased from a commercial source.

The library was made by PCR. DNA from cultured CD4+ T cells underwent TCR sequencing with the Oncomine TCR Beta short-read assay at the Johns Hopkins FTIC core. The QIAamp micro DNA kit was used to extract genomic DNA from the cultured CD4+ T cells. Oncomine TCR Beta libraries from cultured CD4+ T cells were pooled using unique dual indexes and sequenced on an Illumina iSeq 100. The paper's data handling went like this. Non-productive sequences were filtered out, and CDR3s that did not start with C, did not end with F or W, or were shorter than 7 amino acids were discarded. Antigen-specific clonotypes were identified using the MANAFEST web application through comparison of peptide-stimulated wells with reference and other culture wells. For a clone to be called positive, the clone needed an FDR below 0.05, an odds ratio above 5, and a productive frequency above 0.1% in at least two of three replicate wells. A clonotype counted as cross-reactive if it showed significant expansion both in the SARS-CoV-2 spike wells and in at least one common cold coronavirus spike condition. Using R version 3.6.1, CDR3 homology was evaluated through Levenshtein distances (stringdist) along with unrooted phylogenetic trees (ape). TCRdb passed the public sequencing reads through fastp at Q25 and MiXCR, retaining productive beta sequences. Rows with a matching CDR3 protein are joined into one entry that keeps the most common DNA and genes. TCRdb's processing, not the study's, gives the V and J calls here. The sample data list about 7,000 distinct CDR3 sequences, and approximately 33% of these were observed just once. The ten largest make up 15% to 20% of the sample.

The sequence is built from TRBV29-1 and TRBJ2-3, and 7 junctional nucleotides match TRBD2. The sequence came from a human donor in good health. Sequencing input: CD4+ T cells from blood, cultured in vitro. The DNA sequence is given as TGCAGCGTTGAAGTGGGGGGAACTGGGCGGGAGATTCCAGATACGCAGTATTTT. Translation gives CSVEVGGTGREIPDTQYF.